A selection of T cell receptor beta chains follows, all from one sample in a study of response to subunit inactivated influenza vaccine. Using its own MiXCR run on the RT-PCR reads, TCRdb lists one record per CDR3 protein. The table includes around 850,000 distinct CDR3 sequences, about 18% detected once. Sequenced here: PBMCs from blood, sampled roughly 5 days after vaccination. The receptor set was obtained from a man aged 45 to 65 who received an inactivated influenza vaccine. Both conserved end residues are part of each CDR3. The D gene is left open where the match is weak. Clone sizes are given selectively: once, few, many, or a class where the clone is expanded.

d_call,v_call,clone_size,j_call,cdr3_aa,cdr3_nt
NA,TRBV6-2/TRBV6-3,NA,TRBJ2-4,CASGHRAKNIQYF,TGTGCCAGCGGACATAGGGCCAAAAACATTCAGTACTTC
NA,TRBV2,NA,TRBJ2-1,CASKEGSSYNEQFF,TGTGCCAGCAAAGAGGGGAGCTCCTACAATGAGCAGTTCTTC
NA,TRBV6-1,many,TRBJ2-5,CASSRDTAGETQYF,TGTGCCAGCAGTCGGGACACGGCGGGAGAGACCCAGTACTTC
NA,TRBV18,few,TRBJ2-1,CASSPPSGEQFF,TGTGCCAGCTCACCCCCGTCTGGTGAGCAGTTCTTC
NA,TRBV27,NA,TRBJ2-4,CASSPHGGLGAKNIQYF,TGTGCCAGCAGTCCCCACGGGGGGCTAGGAGCCAAAAACATTCAGTACTTC
NA,TRBV12-3/TRBV12-4,NA,TRBJ2-1,CASSLSLGEQFF,TGTGCCAGCAGTTTATCACTGGGGGAGCAGTTCTTC
NA,TRBV6-2/TRBV6-3,few,TRBJ1-5,CASGSDSNQPQHF,TGTGCCAGCGGTTCTGACAGCAATCAGCCCCAGCATTTT
TRBD1,TRBV20-1,NA,TRBJ1-5,CSARVPTGTGNQPQHF,TGCAGTGCTAGAGTTCCCACCGGGACAGGCAATCAGCCCCAGCATTTT
NA,TRBV18,NA,TRBJ1-4,CASSPWAVSATNEKLFF,TGTGCCAGCTCACCTTGGGCAGTGTCTGCAACTAATGAAAAACTGTTTTTT
NA,TRBV20-1,NA,TRBJ2-3,CSAPPAGRTDTQYF,TGCAGTGCCCCCCCGGCGGGGCGCACAGATACGCAGTATTTT
TRBD1,TRBV29-1,NA,TRBJ1-1,CSVGDRARSLEAFF,TGCAGCGTTGGGGACAGGGCCAGGAGTCTTGAAGCTTTCTTT
NA,TRBV20-1,many,TRBJ2-5,CSARDYHTQYF,TGCAGTGCTAGAGATTACCACACCCAGTACTTC
TRBD1,TRBV20-1,few,TRBJ2-2,CSALTGTVGELFF,TGCAGTGCCTTGACAGGGACGGTCGGGGAGCTGTTTTTT
TRBD2,TRBV7-6,NA,TRBJ2-1,CASSSPGLGEQFF,TGTGCCAGCAGCTCCCCGGGACTAGGTGAGCAGTTCTTC
TRBD1,TRBV12-3/TRBV12-4,few,TRBJ2-7,CASSQGAFPYEQYF,TGTGCCAGCAGTCAGGGGGCCTTCCCCTACGAGCAGTACTTC
NA,TRBV20-1,many,TRBJ2-5,CSARVRETQYF,TGCAGTGCTAGAGTAAGAGAGACCCAGTACTTC
TRBD2,TRBV20-1,few,TRBJ2-1,CSASFRGIAGVHEQFF,TGCAGTGCTAGCTTCAGGGGCATAGCGGGAGTCCATGAGCAGTTCTTC
NA,TRBV20-1,NA,TRBJ2-3,CSASFVRSTDTQYF,TGCAGTGCCTCCTTTGTACGGAGCACAGATACGCAGTATTTT
NA,TRBV29-1,few,TRBJ2-3,CSVEDWARATDTQYF,TGCAGCGTTGAAGATTGGGCCAGGGCCACAGATACGCAGTATTTT
TRBD1,TRBV7-8,many,TRBJ2-7,CASSLVTGGSYEQYF,TGTGCCAGCAGCTTAGTCACAGGGGGCTCCTACGAGCAGTACTTC
TRBD1,TRBV12-3/TRBV12-4,few,TRBJ2-3,CASRGQGTFSTDTQYF,TGTGCCAGCAGGGGACAGGGGACATTCAGCACAGATACGCAGTATTTT
NA,TRBV7-9,NA,TRBJ2-1,CASSSRDSGGPVEQFF,TGTGCCAGCAGCTCCCGGGACAGTGGGGGGCCGGTAGAGCAGTTCTTC
TRBD2,TRBV7-2,few,TRBJ2-5,CASSVAPPGTRKETQYF,TGTGCCAGCAGCGTCGCCCCCCCCGGGACTAGAAAAGAGACCCAGTACTTC
TRBD2,TRBV12-3/TRBV12-4,few,TRBJ2-7,CASSPIGLAPYEQYF,TGTGCCAGCAGTCCCATAGGACTAGCACCCTACGAGCAGTACTTC
NA,TRBV6-1,few,TRBJ1-5,CASLLQGSYVSPQHF,TGTGCCAGCCTCCTTCAGGGCAGTTACGTCTCGCCCCAGCATTTT
NA,TRBV9,few,TRBJ2-1,CASSVASGTGSYNEQFF,TGTGCCAGCAGCGTAGCTAGCGGGACAGGCTCCTACAATGAGCAGTTCTTC
NA,TRBV12-3/TRBV12-4,NA,TRBJ2-7,CATAGRRDEQYF,TGTGCCACCGCGGGACGGAGGGACGAGCAGTACTTC
NA,TRBV24-1,many,TRBJ2-1,CATSESGTPPFDEQFF,TGTGCCACCAGTGAGTCCGGGACCCCCCCCTTCGATGAGCAGTTCTTC
TRBD1,TRBV11-2,NA,TRBJ1-2,CASSSLPRDREIYTF,TGTGCCAGCAGCTCCCTCCCCCGGGACAGGGAAATCTACACCTTC
NA,TRBV20-1,NA,TRBJ2-2,CSARDWAVTGELFF,TGCAGTGCTAGAGATTGGGCAGTCACCGGGGAGCTGTTTTTT
TRBD1,TRBV6-5,few,TRBJ2-2,CASSYSKGTGVTGELFF,TGTGCCAGCAGTTACTCGAAGGGGACAGGGGTCACCGGGGAGCTGTTTTTT
NA,TRBV20-1,few,TRBJ1-5,CSARIQGRQPQHF,TGCAGTGCTAGAATACAGGGTAGACAGCCCCAGCATTTT
NA,TRBV12-3/TRBV12-4,few,TRBJ1-1,CASSPQGPNTEAFF,TGTGCCAGCAGTCCCCAGGGGCCTAACACTGAAGCTTTCTTT
NA,TRBV12-3/TRBV12-4,few,TRBJ1-1,CASSSPGRGGSEAFF,TGTGCCAGCAGTTCCCCGGGACGGGGGGGCTCTGAAGCTTTCTTT